The 26 T cell receptor beta chains below all came from one sample that was sequenced in a study of shared clonotypes between healthy human individuals. Naive CD8 populations comprised CD45RO-negative cells positively selected for CCR7, excluding terminally differentiated effector memory CD45RA+ cells. Profiling relied on immunoSEQ multiplex PCR, and the TCRdb table lists in-frame clones only, not all of them. The table records 2 million or so clones, about 95% of them present only once. Sequencing input: naive CD8+ T cells sorted from blood. The receptors stem from a man between 18 and 35 years old in good health.

This clone was counted a few times. The sample carries other DNA sequences with the same CDR3. The CDR3 sequence is CASSFGTSGFYEQYF. CDR3 bases: TGTGCCAGCAGCTTCGGGACTAGCGGGTTCTACGAGCAGTACTTC. The chain is built from TRBV11-2 and TRBJ2-7; 12 bases are a match to TRBD2. The V gene's germline CDR1 is SGHAT and CDR2 FQNNGV. Losses at the gene ends were 3 bases for V and 3 bases for J; bases not matched to a gene: 3. This CDR3 has 15 amino acids.

The sample holds one count of this clone. The chain recombines TRBV10-3 with TRBJ1-1; TRBD1 agrees at 7 bases. J was trimmed by 1 base and V by 2 bases; bases with no gene match: 4. Germline lookup yields CDR1 ENHRY and CDR2 SYGVKD. The CDR3 runs to 15 residues. CDR3 sequence reads: CAISEPGQPNTEAFF. Here the CDR3 DNA reads TGTGCCATCAGTGAGCCGGGACAGCCGAACACTGAAGCTTTCTTT.

The gene calls are TRBV5-6 and TRBJ1-1; D is unclear. The CDR3 runs to 11 residues. With 2 bases removed from V and 7 bases from J, the gap between germline ends came to 6 bases. Germline loops: CDR1 SGHDT, CDR2 YYEEEE. CDR3 in amino acids: CASSFSVEAFF. CDR3 sequence (DNA): TGTGCCAGCAGCTTCTCAGTTGAAGCTTTCTTT. Together with reference TRBV5-6 and TRBJ1-1, the CDR3 gives the full variable domain: DAGVTQSPTHLIKTRGQQVTLRCSPKSGHDTVSWYQQALGQGPQFIFQYYEEEERQRGNFPDRFSGHQFPNYSSELNVNALLLGDSALYLCASSFSVEAFFGQGTRLTVV.

This clone appeared a single time. The V and J genes are TRBV2 and TRBJ2-7, with 9 bases matching TRBD1. Germline CDR1 is SNHLY and CDR2 is FYNNEI. CDR3 length: 13 amino acids. V lost 10 bases, J lost 4 bases, and 8 bases stayed unmatched. The CDR3 nucleotides are TGTGCCAACGTCGGGACAGGGCTTTACGAGCAGTACTTC. This sequence encodes CANVGTGLYEQYF.

The J gene is TRBJ1-6, the V gene TRBV9; D is ambiguous. V dropped 0 bases and J dropped 7 bases, with 8 bases sitting between them. The CDR3 contains 14 residues. The germline CDR1 and CDR2 sequences are SGDLS and YYNGEE. The CDR3 DNA reads as TGTGCCAGCAGCGTAGAGGGATCCAATTCACCCCTCCACTTT. This encodes CASSVEGSNSPLHF.

V gene TRBV19 combines with J gene TRBJ1-5; tentative D call: TRBD1 (5 bases). CDR3 length: 14 residues. Per germline, CDR1 LNHDA and CDR2 SQIVND (reference sequence). Trimming shortened V by 7 bases and J by 2 bases, and 12 bases separated the two germline ends. CDR3 residues: CASKIGAGNQPQHF. As DNA, the CDR3 is TGTGCCAGTAAGATCGGGGCCGGCAATCAGCCCCAGCATTTT.

The V call is TRBV6-1, the J call TRBJ2-4, with a tentative D call TRBD1 (5 bases). Germline V gene data show CDR1 as MNHNS and CDR2 as SASEGT. Trimming took off 7 bases at V and 8 bases at J, with 15 bases between the two ends. This CDR3 is 13 amino acids long. CDR3: CASTGAGIDIQYF. The CDR3 DNA is TGTGCCAGCACTGGGGCAGGGATTGACATTCAGTACTTC.

With respect to this clone: Other DNA sequences in the sample encode the same CDR3. The genes are TRBV27 and TRBJ1-3; no clear D gene. The CDR3 is 15 amino acids. Trimming removed 2 bases at V and 0 bases at J, with 8 bases between. The germline V gene has CDR1 MNHEY and CDR2 SMNVEV (reference sequence). CDR3 region: CASSLSAYSGNTIYF. Written as DNA, the CDR3 is TGTGCCAGCAGTTTAAGTGCTTACTCTGGAAACACCATATATTTT.

The chain joins TRBV28 to TRBJ2-3; 7 nucleotides line up with TRBD1. The CDR3 extends over 14 amino acids. J lost 3 bases, V lost 6 bases, and 6 bases had no gene match. Per germline, CDR1 MDHEN and CDR2 SYDVKM. The CDR3 protein is CASRHQGETDTQYF. CDR3 nucleotides: TGTGCCAGCAGACATCAGGGGGAAACAGATACGCAGTATTTT.

The CDR3 coding sequence is TGCGCCAGCAGTGGACTGGCCATCACAGATACGCAGTATTTT. It encodes CASSGLAITDTQYF. The V gene is TRBV10-1, the J gene TRBJ2-3; D gene unclear. The CDR3 runs 14 residues. V gave up 4 bases and J gave up 2 bases, with 10 bases separating them. Germline V gene lookup returns CDR1 WNHNN and CDR2 SYGVQD (reference sequence).

This chain links TRBV15 with TRBJ2-1; tentative D call: TRBD2 (5 bases). Per the germline V gene, CDR1 is LNHNV and CDR2 is YYDKDF (reference sequence). This CDR3 is 16 amino acids long. V gave up 5 bases and J gave up 0 bases, with 14 bases separating them. This chain's CDR3 is CATSVLTGSSYNEQFF. CDR3 DNA: TGTGCCACCAGCGTACTGACGGGGAGCTCCTACAATGAGCAGTTCTTC.

The J gene is TRBJ1-4, the V gene TRBV28; no definite D call. Germline V gene data show CDR1 as MDHEN and CDR2 as SYDVKM. This CDR3 has 15 residues. Trimming took 6 bases from V and 2 from J, leaving 13 bases between them. The CDR3 nucleotides are TGTGCCAGCAGCCCAAGGACGGATACTAATGAAAAACTGTTTTTT. This codes for CASSPRTDTNEKLFF.

CDR3 DNA: TGTGCCAGCAGTCTCGCAAACACAGGGGTGGGCTCACCCCTCCACTTT. It translates to CASSLANTGVGSPLHF. The chain recombines TRBV27 with TRBJ1-6, with 7 positions matching TRBD1. Trimming took 5 bases from V and 10 from J; bases not matched to a gene: 14. Germline CDR1 is MNHEY and CDR2 is SMNVEV (reference sequence). The CDR3 spans 16 residues.

The chain carries TRBV10-1 and TRBJ2-1; 8 nucleotides line up with TRBD1. Trimming cost V 3 bases and J 4 bases; bases outside gene matches: 5. Germline V lookup: CDR1 WNHNN, CDR2 SYGVQD (reference sequence). The CDR3 covers 15 residues. The CDR3 is CASSEATGGYNEQFF. The CDR3 DNA sequence: TGCGCCAGCAGTGAAGCAACAGGGGGGTACAATGAGCAGTTCTTC.

The J gene is TRBJ2-3, the V gene TRBV27; weak D call: TRBD1 (5 bases). This CDR3 region has 16 residues. V was trimmed by 6 bases and J by 0 bases, leaving 16 bases between them. Germline assignment: CDR1 MNHEY and CDR2 SMNVEV (reference sequence). CDR3 protein: CASSSQDYTSTDTQYF. CDR3 nucleotide sequence: TGTGCCAGCAGCTCACAGGATTATACTAGCACAGATACGCAGTATTTT.

V and J are TRBV6-5 and TRBJ2-2; D perhaps matches TRBD2 (6 bases). The CDR3 is made up of 16 amino acids. Germline V gene lookup returns CDR1 MNHEY and CDR2 SVGAGI. Trimming shortened V by 2 bases and J by 7 bases, and 17 bases separated the two germline ends. This chain's CDR3 is CASSYPPPEGGGELFF. The CDR3 bases are TGTGCCAGCAGTTACCCCCCTCCGGAGGGCGGCGGGGAGCTGTTTTTT.

J is TRBJ1-2 and V is TRBV12-5, with 11 nucleotides matching TRBD1. V trimming: 5 bases; J trimming: 5 bases; junction bases outside the gene matches: 7. The CDR3 is 15 amino acids. Germline V gives CDR1 LGHNT, CDR2 FRNRAP. As DNA, the CDR3 is TGTGCTAGTGGTATAACCCGGGACAGGGGGTATGGCTACACCTTC. Its protein is CASGITRDRGYGYTF.

Notes on this clone: The sample contains more than one DNA sequence encoding this CDR3. The chain employs TRBV27 and TRBJ1-2; D perhaps matches TRBD1 (5 bases). Germline V CDR1 and CDR2: MNHEY, SMNVEV (reference sequence). This CDR3 comprises 14 residues. Trimming removed 2 bases from V and 0 bases from J, with 7 bases in between. CDR3 nucleotide sequence: TGTGCCAGCAGTTTAGGAGGGGCTAACTATGGCTACACCTTC. Its translation is CASSLGGANYGYTF.

The chain links TRBV5-1 to TRBJ2-7, with 7 bases that match TRBD2. The ends lost 6 bases at V and 7 bases at J; junction bases unmatched: 16. The germline CDR1 and CDR2 sequences are SGHRS and YFSETQ. The CDR3 is made up of 15 amino acids. The CDR3 is CASTQLGGSSEEQYF. The DNA of the CDR3 is TGCGCCAGCACCCAGCTAGGCGGGAGTTCTGAAGAGCAGTACTTC.

This chain joins TRBV30 and TRBJ1-1; tentative D call: TRBD1 (6 bases). V lost 2 bases and J lost 3, with 13 bases in between. CDR1 and CDR2 from the germline V gene are GTSNPN and SVGIG (reference sequence). The CDR3 runs 14 residues. CDR3: CAWSRRGSDTEAFF. CDR3 bases: TGTGCCTGGAGTCGCAGGGGTTCGGACACTGAAGCTTTCTTT.

CDR3 nucleotide sequence: TGTGCCAGCAGAACATACTACGAGCAGTACTTC. It yields the protein CASRTYYEQYF. The chain uses TRBV6-1 and TRBJ2-7; no reliable D call. The CDR3 runs 11 residues. Germline values: CDR1 MNHNS, CDR2 SASEGT. Between the trimmed V and J ends, which lost 6 bases and 3 bases, there was a span of 6 bases.

V gene TRBV27 combines with J gene TRBJ2-1; a weak D match, TRBD1 (5 bases). The V and J ends lost 7 bases and 2 bases respectively, with 6 bases between them. CDR3 length equals 12 residues. Germline loops: CDR1 MNHEY, CDR2 SMNVEV (reference sequence). CDR3 sequence: CASTGTYNEQFF. The CDR3 nucleotides read TGTGCCAGCACAGGGACCTACAATGAGCAGTTCTTC.

This clone was seen a single time. This chain connects TRBV27 to TRBJ2-2; 7 bases align to TRBD1. Germline values: CDR1 MNHEY, CDR2 SMNVEV (reference sequence). J lost 7 bases, V lost 8 bases, and 16 bases had no gene match. The CDR3 has 16 amino acids. The CDR3 sequence is CASSNQVTGLVGELFF. CDR3 nucleotides: TGTGCCAGCTCTAACCAAGTGACAGGGCTCGTCGGGGAGCTGTTTTTT.

The chain carries TRBV5-6 and TRBJ1-1; D possibly corresponds to TRBD1 (5 bases). V was clipped by 3 bases and J by 4 bases, with 22 bases between them. The CDR3 is made up of 17 amino acids. The germline CDR1 and CDR2 sequences are SGHDT and YYEEEE. The CDR3 sequence is CASSSNNLQGSGTEAFF. DNA for the CDR3: TGTGCCAGCAGCTCAAATAACCTCCAGGGCTCGGGCACTGAAGCTTTCTTT.

The V and J genes are TRBV5-6 and TRBJ2-7; D remains ambiguous. V lost 2 bases to trimming and J lost 0 bases, with 9 bases between them. The CDR3 contains 14 residues. CDR1 and CDR2 (germline): SGHDT, YYEEEE. The chain's CDR3 is CASSFRAISYEQYF. The CDR3 DNA is TGTGCCAGCAGCTTCCGGGCAATCTCCTACGAGCAGTACTTC.

The chain recombines TRBV10-1 with TRBJ1-1; 7 bases align to TRBD1. Germline lookup yields CDR1 WNHNN and CDR2 SYGVQD (reference sequence). Germline trimming cut 3 bases from V and 2 bases from J; bases unmatched to any gene: 3. CDR3 size: 14 residues. The CDR3: CASSDDRDNTEAFF. The DNA of the CDR3 is TGCGCCAGCAGTGACGACAGGGATAACACTGAAGCTTTCTTT.